This T cell receptor beta chain originates from a study of CD8+ T cells in alopecia areata. With respect to this clone: Its target is unknown.

cDNA serving as the sequencing template came from extracted, reverse transcribed RNA. This table comes from immunoSEQ multiplex PCR, and its TCRdb copy is limited to in-frame clones, with some not included. The sample holds 150,000 to 200,000 clones; approximately 70% are singletons and the top ten take 9.5% to 12%. Study-wide results and limits: For lesional scalp, especially alopecia totalis/universalis, clonality was higher than in normal scalp. Compared with mice, patients displayed less clear TCR sharing, possibly for HLA-related reasons.

Germline CDR1 SQVTM, CDR2 ANQGSEA. V was pared by 6 bases and J by 1 base, with 6 bases of the junction left unmatched. The CDR3 length is 13 residues. The gene calls are TRBV29-1 and TRBJ2-7, with TRBD1 matching over 7 bases. This receptor was identified in a human donor with alopecia areata. Here the sequenced sample was CD8+ T cells sorted from blood, taken at week 0. This CDR3 reads CSVTETGSYEQYF. CDR3 bases: TGCAGCGTAACAGAGACAGGGTCCTACGAGCAGTACTTC.